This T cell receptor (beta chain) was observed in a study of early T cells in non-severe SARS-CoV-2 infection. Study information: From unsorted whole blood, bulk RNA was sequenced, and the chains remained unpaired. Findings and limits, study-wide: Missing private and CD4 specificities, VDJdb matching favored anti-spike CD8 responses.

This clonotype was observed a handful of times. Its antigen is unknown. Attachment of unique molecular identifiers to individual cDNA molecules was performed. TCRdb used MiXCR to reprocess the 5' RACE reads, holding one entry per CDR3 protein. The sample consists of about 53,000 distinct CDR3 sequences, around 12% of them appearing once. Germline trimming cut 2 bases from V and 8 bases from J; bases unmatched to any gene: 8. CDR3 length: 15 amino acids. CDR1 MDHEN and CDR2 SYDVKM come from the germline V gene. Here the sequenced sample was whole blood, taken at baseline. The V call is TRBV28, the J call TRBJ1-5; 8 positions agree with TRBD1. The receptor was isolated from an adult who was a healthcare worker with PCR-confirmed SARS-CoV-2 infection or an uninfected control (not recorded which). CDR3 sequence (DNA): TGTGCCAGCAGTTTACCCCAGGGGGCGGGAAAGCCCCAGCATTTT. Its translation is CASSLPQGAGKPQHF. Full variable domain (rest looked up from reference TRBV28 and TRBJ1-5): DVKVTQSSRYLVKRTGEKVFLECVQDMDHENMFWYRQDPGLGLRLIYFSYDVKMKEKGDIPEGYSVSREKKERFSLILESASTNQTSMYLCASSLPQGAGKPQHFGDGTRLSIL.